This TCR beta chain emerged from a study of monozygotic twins with inflammatory bowel disease. The study, taken as a whole, reports: No repertoire similarity difference was seen between concordant and discordant twins; power was possibly limited. In patient repertoires, differing immunosuppressive treatments may have added some variability.

Added by template switching were UMIs that each held a 6-nucleotide sample barcode. TCRdb re-called the 5' RACE reads; one entry per CDR3 protein, DNA not given. Its clone listing holds approximately 400,000 distinct CDR3 sequences. The germline gives CDR1 SGHTA, CDR2 FQGNSA. CDR3 size: 16 residues. As concerns this clonotype: Its antigen is not known.

A roughly 2.5 ml blood sample was drawn per donor. The V gene is TRBV7-2, the J gene TRBJ2-4. The source is a human donor with ulcerative colitis or Crohn's disease, or a healthy co-twin of an affected twin (not recorded which). Sequencing was carried out using blood. The CDR3 loop is CASSLTTDIAKNIQYF.